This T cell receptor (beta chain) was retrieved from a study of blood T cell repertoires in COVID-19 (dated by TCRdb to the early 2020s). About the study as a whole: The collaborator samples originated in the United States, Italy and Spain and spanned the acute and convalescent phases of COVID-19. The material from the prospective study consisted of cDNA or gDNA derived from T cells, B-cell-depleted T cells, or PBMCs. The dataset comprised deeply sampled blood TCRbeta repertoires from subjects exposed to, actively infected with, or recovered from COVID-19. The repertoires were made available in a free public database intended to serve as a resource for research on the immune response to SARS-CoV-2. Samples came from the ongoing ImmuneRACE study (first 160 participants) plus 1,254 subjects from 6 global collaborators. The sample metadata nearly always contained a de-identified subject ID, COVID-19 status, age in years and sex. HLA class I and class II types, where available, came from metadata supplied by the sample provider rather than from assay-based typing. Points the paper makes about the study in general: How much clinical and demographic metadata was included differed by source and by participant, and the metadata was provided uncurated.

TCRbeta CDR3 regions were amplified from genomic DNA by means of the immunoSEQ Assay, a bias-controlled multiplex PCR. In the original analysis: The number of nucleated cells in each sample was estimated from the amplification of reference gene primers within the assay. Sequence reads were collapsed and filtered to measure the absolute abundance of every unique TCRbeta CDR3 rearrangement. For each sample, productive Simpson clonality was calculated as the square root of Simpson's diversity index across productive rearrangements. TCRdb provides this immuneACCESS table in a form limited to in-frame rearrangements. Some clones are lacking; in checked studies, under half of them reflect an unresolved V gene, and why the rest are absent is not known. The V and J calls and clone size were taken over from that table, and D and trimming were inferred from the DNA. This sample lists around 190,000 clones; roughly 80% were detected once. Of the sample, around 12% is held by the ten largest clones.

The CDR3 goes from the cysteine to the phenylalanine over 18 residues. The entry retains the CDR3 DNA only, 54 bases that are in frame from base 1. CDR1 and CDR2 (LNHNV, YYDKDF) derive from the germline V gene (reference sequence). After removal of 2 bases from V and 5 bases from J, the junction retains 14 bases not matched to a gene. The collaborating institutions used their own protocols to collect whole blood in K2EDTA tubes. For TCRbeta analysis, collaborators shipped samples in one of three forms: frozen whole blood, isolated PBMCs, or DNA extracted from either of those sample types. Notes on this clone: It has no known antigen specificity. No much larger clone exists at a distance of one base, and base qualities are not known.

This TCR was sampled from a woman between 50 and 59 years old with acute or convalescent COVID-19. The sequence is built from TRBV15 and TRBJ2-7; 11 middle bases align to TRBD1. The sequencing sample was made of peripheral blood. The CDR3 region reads CATSRPWTGGLIRDEQYF. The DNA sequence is TGTGCCACCAGCAGACCCTGGACAGGGGGCCTCATCCGGGACGAGCAGTACTTC.